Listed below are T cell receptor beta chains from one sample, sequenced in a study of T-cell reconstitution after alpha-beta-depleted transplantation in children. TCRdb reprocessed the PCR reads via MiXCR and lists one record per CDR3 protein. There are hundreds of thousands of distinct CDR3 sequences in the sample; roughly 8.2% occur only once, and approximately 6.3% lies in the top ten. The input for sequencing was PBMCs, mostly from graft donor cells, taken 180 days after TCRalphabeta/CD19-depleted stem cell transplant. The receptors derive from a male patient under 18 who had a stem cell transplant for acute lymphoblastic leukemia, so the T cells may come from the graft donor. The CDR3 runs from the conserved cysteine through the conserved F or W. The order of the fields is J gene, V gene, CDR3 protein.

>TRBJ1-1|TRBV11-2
CASSLFQGGRAEAFF
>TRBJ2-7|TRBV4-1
CASSHRGAGGAEQYF
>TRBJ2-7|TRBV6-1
CASSAQPGPNEQYF
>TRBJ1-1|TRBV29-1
CSVEEGFTEAFF
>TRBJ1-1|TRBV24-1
CATREAFF
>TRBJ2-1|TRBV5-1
CASSLGQAGNEQFF
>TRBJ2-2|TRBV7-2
CASSLRGDDWNTGELFF
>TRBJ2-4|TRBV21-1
CASELAVRGNIQYF
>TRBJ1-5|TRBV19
CASTLRGRSDQPQHF
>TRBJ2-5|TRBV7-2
CASSHLVETQYF
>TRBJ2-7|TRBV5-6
CTSSLRLGLAGTYEQYF
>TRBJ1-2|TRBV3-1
CASRHRGLEGYTF
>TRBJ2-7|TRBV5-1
CASSSYTGSYEQYF
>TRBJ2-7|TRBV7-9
CASSPRVAVSSYEQYF
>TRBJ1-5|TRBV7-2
CASSSARVQPQHF
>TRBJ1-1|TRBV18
CASSPRRSGMDTEAFF
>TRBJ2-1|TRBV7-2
CASSLKAGLGNEQFF
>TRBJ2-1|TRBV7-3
CASTPGGPLSYNEQFF